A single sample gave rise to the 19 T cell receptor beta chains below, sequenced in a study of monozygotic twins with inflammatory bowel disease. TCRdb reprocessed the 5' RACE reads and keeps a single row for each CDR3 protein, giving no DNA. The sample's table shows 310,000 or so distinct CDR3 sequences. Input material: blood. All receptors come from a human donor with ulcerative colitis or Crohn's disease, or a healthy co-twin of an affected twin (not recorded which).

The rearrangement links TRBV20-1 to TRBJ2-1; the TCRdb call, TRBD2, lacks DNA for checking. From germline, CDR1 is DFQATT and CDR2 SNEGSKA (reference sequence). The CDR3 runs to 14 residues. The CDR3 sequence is CSAKGLAGGNEQFF.

CDR3 region: CSARAGGRVHNEQFF. J is TRBJ2-1 and V is TRBV20-1; TCRdb calls TRBD2, which cannot be checked without DNA. CDR1 DFQATT and CDR2 SNEGSKA come from the germline V gene (reference sequence). The CDR3 has 15 amino acids.

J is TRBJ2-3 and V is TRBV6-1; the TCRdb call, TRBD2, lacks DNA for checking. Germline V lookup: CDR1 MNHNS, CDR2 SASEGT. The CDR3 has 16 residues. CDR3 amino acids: CASRHPSGGAPDTQYF.

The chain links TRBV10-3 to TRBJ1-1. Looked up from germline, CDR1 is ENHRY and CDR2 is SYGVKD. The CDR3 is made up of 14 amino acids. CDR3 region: CAIRGTAGGMLAFF.

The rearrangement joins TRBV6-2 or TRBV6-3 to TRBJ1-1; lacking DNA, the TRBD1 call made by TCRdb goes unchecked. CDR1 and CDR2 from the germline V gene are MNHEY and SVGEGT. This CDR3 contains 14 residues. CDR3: CASRTDRLNTEAFF.

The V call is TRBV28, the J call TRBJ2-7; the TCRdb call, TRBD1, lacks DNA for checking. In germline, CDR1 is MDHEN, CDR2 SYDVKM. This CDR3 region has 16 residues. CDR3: CASRSPRTGRFDEQYF.

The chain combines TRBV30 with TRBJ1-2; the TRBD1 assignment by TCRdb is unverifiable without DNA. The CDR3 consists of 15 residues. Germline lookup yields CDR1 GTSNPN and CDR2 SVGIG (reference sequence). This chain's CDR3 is CAWSVGGQGASGYTF.

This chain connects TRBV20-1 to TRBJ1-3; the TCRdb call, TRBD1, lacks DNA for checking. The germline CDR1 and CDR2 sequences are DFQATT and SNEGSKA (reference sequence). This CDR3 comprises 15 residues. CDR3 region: CSAKDQGSSGNTIYF.

The CDR3 sequence: CASSIQAGRGMAKNIQYF. The V and J genes are TRBV21-1 and TRBJ2-4; lacking DNA, the TRBD1 call made by TCRdb goes unchecked. TRBV21-1 is assigned pseudogene status. This CDR3 region has 18 residues.

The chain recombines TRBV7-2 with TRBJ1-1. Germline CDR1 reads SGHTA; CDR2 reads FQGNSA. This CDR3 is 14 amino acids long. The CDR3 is CASSLRGESTEAFF.

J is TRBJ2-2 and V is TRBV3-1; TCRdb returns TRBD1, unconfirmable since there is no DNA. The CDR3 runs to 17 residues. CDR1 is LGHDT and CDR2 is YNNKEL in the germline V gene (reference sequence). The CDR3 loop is CASSQDRQGIGTGELFF.

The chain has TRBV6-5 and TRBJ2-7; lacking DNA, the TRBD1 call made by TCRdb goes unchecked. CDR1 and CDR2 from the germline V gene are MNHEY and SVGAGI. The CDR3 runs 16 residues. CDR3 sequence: CASSYSRTGGAYEQYF.

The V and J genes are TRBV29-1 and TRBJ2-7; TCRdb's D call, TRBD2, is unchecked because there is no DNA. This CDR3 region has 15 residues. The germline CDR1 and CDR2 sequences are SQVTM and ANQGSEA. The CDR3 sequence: CSVEASAFSSYEQYF.

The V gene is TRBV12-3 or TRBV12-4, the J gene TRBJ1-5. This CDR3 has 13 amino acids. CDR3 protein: CASSSRTDQPQHF.

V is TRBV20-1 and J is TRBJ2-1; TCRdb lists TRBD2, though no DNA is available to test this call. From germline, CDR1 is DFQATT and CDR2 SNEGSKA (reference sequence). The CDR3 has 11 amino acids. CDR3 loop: CSARSSGEQFF.

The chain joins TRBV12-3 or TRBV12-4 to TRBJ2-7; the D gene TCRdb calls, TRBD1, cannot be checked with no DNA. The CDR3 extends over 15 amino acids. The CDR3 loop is CASSPLGQGKDEQYF.

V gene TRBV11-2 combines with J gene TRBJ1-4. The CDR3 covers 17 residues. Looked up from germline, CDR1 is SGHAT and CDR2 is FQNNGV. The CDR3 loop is CASSLGGRSATNEKLFF. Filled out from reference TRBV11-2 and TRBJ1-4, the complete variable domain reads EAGVAQSPRYKIIEKRQSVAFWCNPISGHATLYWYQQILGQGPKLLIQFQNNGVVDDSQLPKDRFSAERLKGVDSTLKIQPAKLEDSAVYLCASSLGGRSATNEKLFFGSGTQLSVL.

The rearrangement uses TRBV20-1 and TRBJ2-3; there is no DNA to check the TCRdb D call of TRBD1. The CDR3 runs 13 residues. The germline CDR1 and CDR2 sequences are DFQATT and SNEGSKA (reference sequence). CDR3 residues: CSAIRGFQDTQYF.

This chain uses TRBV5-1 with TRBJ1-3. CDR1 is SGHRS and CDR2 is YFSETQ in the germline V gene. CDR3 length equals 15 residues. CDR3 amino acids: CASSKADSSGNTIYF.